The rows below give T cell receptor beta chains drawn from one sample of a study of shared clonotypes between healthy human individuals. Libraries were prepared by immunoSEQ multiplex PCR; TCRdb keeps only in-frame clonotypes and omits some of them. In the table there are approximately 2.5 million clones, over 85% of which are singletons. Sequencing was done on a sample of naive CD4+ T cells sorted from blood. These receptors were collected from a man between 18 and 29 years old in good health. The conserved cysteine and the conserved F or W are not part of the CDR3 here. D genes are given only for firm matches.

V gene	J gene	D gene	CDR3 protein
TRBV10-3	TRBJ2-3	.	AISEAPDTQY
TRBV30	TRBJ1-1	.	AWSSDGAGAF
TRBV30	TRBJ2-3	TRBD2	AWGLGAQY
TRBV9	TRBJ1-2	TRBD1	ASSGTGLGYGYT
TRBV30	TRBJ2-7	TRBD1	AWSTGDRGVDEQY
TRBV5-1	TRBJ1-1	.	ASSLGGGNTEAF
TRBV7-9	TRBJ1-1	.	ASSARGALNTEAF
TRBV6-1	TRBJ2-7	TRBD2	ATKTGLPRDEQY
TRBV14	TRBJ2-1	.	ASSQTGLAYNEQF
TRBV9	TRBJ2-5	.	ASSAGHTGETQY
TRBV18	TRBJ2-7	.	ASSPRAGVAEQY
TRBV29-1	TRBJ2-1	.	SVDTGIAGNEQF
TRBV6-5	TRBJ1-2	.	ASKGGVANYGYT
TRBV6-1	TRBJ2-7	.	ASSEGGSPYEQY
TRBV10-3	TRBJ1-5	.	AISDTYQPQH
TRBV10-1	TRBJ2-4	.	AQRGNIQY
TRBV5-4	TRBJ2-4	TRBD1	ASSPGTGLGKNIQY
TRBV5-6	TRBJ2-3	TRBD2	ASSRREAGGADTQY
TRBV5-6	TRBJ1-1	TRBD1	ASYGTGSWTEAF
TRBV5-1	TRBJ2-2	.	ASSLFQFAGLTGELF
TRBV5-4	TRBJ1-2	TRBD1	ASSAQGSYGYT
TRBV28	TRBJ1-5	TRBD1	ASSLGQGAYQPQH
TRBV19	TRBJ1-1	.	ATAGQNTEAF
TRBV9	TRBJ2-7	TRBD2	ASSESSGLYEQY
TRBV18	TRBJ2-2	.	ASSGTSNTGELF
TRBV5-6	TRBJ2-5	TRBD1	ASSLGQGVQETQY
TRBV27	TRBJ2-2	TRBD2	ASSPLAGGNTGELF
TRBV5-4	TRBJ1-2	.	ASTLAGSGYT
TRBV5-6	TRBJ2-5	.	ASSLLVTWGWEEETQY
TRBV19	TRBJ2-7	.	ASSNPGSEQY
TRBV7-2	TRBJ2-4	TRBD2	ASSLVDAGGVKNIQY
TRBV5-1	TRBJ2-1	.	ASSSTASSYNEQF
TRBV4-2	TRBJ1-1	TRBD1	ASNPPGGYNF
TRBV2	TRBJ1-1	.	ASTLDRNTEAF
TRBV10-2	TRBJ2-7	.	ASSWSSHTYEQY
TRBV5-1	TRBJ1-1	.	ASSSGINTEAF
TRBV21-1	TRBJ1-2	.	ASSNPGQRNYGYT
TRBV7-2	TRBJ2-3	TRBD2	ASSLRGLAGGPDTQY
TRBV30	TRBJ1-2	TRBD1	AWSNRDRVAGYT
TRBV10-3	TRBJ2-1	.	AISPSGVGSYNEQF
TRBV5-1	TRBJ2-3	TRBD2	ASSLLAGGLSADTQY
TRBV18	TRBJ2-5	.	ASSLGLQETQY
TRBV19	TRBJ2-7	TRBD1	ASMGQGPSYEQY
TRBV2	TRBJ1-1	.	ASSELAEAF
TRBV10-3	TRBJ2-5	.	AISEHPLRSQY